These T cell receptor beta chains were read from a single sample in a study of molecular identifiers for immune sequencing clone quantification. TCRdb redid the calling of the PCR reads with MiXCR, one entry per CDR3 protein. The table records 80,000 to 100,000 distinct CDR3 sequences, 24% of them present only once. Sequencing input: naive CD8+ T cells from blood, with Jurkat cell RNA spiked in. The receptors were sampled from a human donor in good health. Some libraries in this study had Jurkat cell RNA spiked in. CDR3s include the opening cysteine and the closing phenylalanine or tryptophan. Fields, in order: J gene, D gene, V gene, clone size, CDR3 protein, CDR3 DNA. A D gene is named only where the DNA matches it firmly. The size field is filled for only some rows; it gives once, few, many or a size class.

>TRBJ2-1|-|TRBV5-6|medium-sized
CASSFGDRSYNEQFF
TGTGCCAGCAGCTTCGGGGACCGCTCCTACAATGAGCAGTTCTTC
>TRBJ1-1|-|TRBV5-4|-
CASSWGGGDTEAFF
TGTGCCAGCAGCTGGGGTGGGGGTGACACTGAAGCTTTCTTT
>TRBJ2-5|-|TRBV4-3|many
CASSQVVGVQETQYF
TGCGCCAGCAGCCAAGTCGTTGGGGTACAAGAGACCCAGTACTTC
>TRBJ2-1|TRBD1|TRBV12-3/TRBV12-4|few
CASTGDREFYNEQFF
TGTGCCAGCACCGGGGACAGGGAGTTCTACAATGAGCAGTTCTTC
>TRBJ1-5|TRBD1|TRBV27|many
CASSLGQGANQPQHF
TGTGCCAGCAGTTTAGGACAGGGGGCAAATCAGCCCCAGCATTTT
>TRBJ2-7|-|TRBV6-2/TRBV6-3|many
CASSPFPYEQYF
TGTGCCAGCAGTCCCTTCCCCTACGAGCAGTACTTC
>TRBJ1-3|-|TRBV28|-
CASSEGSSGNTIYF
TGTGCCAGCAGTGAAGGGTCCTCTGGAAACACCATATATTTT
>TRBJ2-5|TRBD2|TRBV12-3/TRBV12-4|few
CASSFSGPSGLANQETQYF
TGTGCCAGCAGTTTTTCTGGGCCCTCGGGACTAGCGAATCAAGAGACCCAGTACTTC
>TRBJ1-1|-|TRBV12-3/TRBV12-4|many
CASRGGAGVSFF
TGTGCCAGCAGGGGGGGGGCCGGGGTGTCTTTCTTT
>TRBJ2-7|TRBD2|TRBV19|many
CASRPGLAGKYEQYF
TGTGCCAGTAGGCCGGGACTAGCGGGAAAGTACGAGCAGTACTTC
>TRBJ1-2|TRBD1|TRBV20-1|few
CSARDPTGVSPQDGYTF
TGCAGTGCTAGAGATCCGACAGGGGTATCTCCACAGGATGGCTACACCTTC
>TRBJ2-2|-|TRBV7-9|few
CASSLVRLDSGGELVF
TGTGCCAGCAGCTTAGTCCGGCTAGATAGCGGCGGGGAGCTGGTTTTT
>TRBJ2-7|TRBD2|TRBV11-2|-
CASSLTGTNLYEQYF
TGTGCCAGCAGCTTAACCGGGACTAACCTTTACGAGCAGTACTTC
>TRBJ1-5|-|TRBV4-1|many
CASSQDLSIQPQHF
TGCGCCAGCAGCCAAGATTTAAGTATTCAGCCCCAGCATTTT
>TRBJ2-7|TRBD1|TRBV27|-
CASRRTGTGDYEQYF
TGTGCCAGCAGACGTACCGGGACAGGGGACTACGAGCAGTACTTC
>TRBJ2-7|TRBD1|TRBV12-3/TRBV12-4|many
CASSSSGTGAYEQYF
TGTGCCAGCAGTTCATCCGGGACAGGGGCTTACGAGCAGTACTTC
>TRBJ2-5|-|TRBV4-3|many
CASSPSYPGETQYF
TGCGCCAGCAGCCCTAGCTATCCCGGGGAGACCCAGTACTTC
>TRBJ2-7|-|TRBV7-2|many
CASSPLPTFYEQYF
TGTGCCAGCAGCCCCTTGCCGACTTTCTACGAGCAGTACTTC
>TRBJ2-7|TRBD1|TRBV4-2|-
CASSQDLGDREFNYEQYF
TGTGCCAGCAGCCAAGATCTTGGAGACAGGGAATTTAACTACGAGCAGTACTTC
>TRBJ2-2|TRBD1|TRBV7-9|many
CASSPPDRGLTGELFF
TGTGCCAGCAGCCCCCCGGACAGGGGGCTCACCGGGGAGCTGTTTTTT
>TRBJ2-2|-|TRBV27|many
CASSMNGELFF
TGTGCCAGCAGCATGAACGGGGAGCTGTTTTTT
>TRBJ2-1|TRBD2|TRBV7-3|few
CASRSSGSSYNEQFF
TGTGCCAGCAGATCGAGCGGGAGCTCCTACAATGAGCAGTTCTTC
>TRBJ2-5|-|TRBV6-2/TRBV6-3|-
CASSRTGLQETQYF
TGTGCCAGCAGTCGAACGGGACTCCAAGAGACCCAGTACTTC
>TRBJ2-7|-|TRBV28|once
CASSPGLGAAEQYF
TGTGCCAGCAGTCCGGGACTCGGTGCGGCCGAGCAATACTTC
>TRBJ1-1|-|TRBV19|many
CASSSISYTEAFF
TGTGCCAGTAGCTCAATAAGTTACACTGAAGCTTTCTTT
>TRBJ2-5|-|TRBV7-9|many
CASSLADSETQYF
TGTGCCAGCAGCTTAGCGGATTCGGAGACCCAGTACTTC
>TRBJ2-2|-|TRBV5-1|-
CASSYDNFVDGELFF
TGCGCCAGCAGCTACGACAACTTCGTGGACGGGGAGCTGTTTTTT
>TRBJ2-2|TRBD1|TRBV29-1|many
CSVDSTGMNTGELFF
TGCAGCGTGGACTCGACAGGGATGAACACCGGGGAGCTGTTTTTT
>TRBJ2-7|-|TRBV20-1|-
CSASQGGYYEQYF
TGCAGTGCTAGTCAGGGGGGCTACTACGAGCAGTACTTC
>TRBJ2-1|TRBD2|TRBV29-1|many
CSVEASGRYNEQFF
TGCAGCGTTGAGGCTAGCGGGAGGTACAATGAGCAGTTCTTC
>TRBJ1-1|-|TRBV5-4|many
CASSFSNPNTEAFF
TGTGCCAGCAGCTTTTCCAACCCGAACACTGAAGCTTTCTTT
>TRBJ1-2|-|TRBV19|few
CASSEGTLYGYTF
TGTGCCAGTAGTGAGGGTACTCTCTATGGCTACACCTTC
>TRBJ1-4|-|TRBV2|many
CASSPGRHNEKLFF
TGTGCCAGCAGCCCGGGACGGCATAATGAAAAACTGTTTTTT
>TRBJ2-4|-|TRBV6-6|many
CASPGVTKNIQYF
TGTGCCAGCCCCGGGGTAACGAAAAACATTCAGTACTTC
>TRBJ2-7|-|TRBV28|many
CASSKRPYEQYF
TGTGCCAGCAGCAAACGGCCCTACGAGCAGTACTTC
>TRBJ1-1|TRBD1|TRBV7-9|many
CASSPGQGTNTEAFF
TGTGCCAGCAGCCCCGGACAGGGGACGAACACTGAAGCTTTCTTT
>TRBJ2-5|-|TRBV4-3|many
CASSQVSGAGETQYF
TGCGCCAGCAGCCAAGTGTCAGGGGCTGGAGAGACCCAGTACTTC
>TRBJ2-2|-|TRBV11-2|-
CASSLDWGAGELFF
TGTGCCAGCAGCTTAGATTGGGGGGCCGGGGAGCTGTTTTTT
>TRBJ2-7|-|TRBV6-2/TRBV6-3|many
CASTGLLDEQYF
TGTGCCAGTACGGGACTCCTTGACGAGCAGTACTTC
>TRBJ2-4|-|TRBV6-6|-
CATLDPGERNIQYF
TGTGCCACCTTGGACCCAGGGGAGCGAAACATTCAGTACTTC
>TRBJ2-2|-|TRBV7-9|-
CASSLEEWTGELFF
TGTGCCAGCAGCTTAGAAGAATGGACCGGGGAGCTGTTTTTT
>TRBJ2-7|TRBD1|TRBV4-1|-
CASSPQGGDRGGEQYF
TGCGCCAGCAGCCCGCAGGGGGGAGACAGGGGAGGCGAGCAGTACTTC
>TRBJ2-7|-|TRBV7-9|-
CASSLGGGQYF
TGTGCCAGCAGCTTAGGCGGCGGGCAGTACTTC
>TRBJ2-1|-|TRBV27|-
CASSLGVEQFF
TGTGCCAGCAGTTTGGGGGTCGAGCAGTTCTTC
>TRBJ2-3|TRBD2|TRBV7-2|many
CASSPGTSGADTQYF
TGTGCCAGCAGCCCCGGGACTAGCGGGGCAGATACGCAGTATTTT
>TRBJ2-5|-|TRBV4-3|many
CASSHLDSQETQYF
TGCGCCAGCAGCCACTTGGACAGTCAAGAGACCCAGTACTTC
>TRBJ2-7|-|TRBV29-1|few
CSVGEGQYEQYF
TGCAGCGTTGGTGAGGGCCAATACGAGCAGTACTTC
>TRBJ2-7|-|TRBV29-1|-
CSVVTVFSYEQYF
TGCAGCGTTGTGACGGTTTTCTCCTACGAGCAGTACTTC
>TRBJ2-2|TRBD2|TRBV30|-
CAWSVLAGITGELFF
TGTGCCTGGAGTGTTTTAGCGGGGATCACCGGGGAGCTGTTTTTT
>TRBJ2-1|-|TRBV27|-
CASSTLGGSGNEQFF
TGTGCCAGCAGTACTCTGGGGGGTTCGGGTAATGAGCAGTTCTTC
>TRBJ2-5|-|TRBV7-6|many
CASADTLQETQYF
TGTGCCAGCGCAGACACCCTACAAGAGACCCAGTACTTC
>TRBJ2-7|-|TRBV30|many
CACKFAYEQYF
TGTGCCTGCAAGTTTGCCTACGAGCAGTACTTC
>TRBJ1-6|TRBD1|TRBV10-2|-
CASSELYRGDNSPLHF
TGCGCCAGCAGTGAGTTGTACAGGGGCGATAATTCACCCCTCCACTTT
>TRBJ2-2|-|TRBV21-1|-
CASGGTGRGTGELFF
TGTGCCAGCGGGGGGACAGGCAGAGGTACCGGGGAGCTGTTTTTT